The 18 T cell receptor beta chains listed next were all sequenced from one sample in a study of response to subunit inactivated influenza vaccine. Each CDR3 protein gets one entry after TCRdb re-called the RT-PCR reads with MiXCR. The repertoire includes more than 600,000 distinct CDR3 sequences, around 20% of them detected once, and 9.5% to 13% sits in the top ten. Sample: PBMCs from blood, taken 5 to 6 days after vaccination. Receptor source: a man aged 50 to 60 who received an inactivated influenza vaccine.

This clonotype occurred many times. This sequence joins TRBV12-3 or TRBV12-4 and TRBJ2-1; 8 nucleotides line up with TRBD2. V lost 6 bases to trimming and J lost 2 bases; unmatched junction nucleotides: 6. This CDR3 comprises 15 residues. The CDR3 sequence is CASSPTSGTYNEQFF. DNA for the CDR3: TGTGCCAGCAGCCCCACTAGCGGTACCTACAATGAGCAGTTCTTC.

This clonotype was recorded a few times. This sequence joins TRBV5-1 and TRBJ2-2, with D perhaps TRBD1 (6 bases). The CDR3 runs 17 residues. CDR1 and CDR2 (germline): SGHRS, YFSETQ. V lost 0 bases and J lost 0, with 12 bases in between. CDR3 loop: CASSLDSGTTNTGELFF. CDR3 nucleotides: TGCGCCAGCAGCTTGGACTCCGGGACAACGAACACCGGGGAGCTGTTTTTT.

V usage is TRBV4-3 and J usage is TRBJ2-1; 7 bases match TRBD2. The germline V gene has CDR1 LGHNA and CDR2 YSLEER. V was clipped by 0 bases and J by 4 bases; unmatched bases: 12. The CDR3 is 18 amino acids. The CDR3 loop reads CASSQDSFSSGPYNEQFF. The CDR3 nucleotides read TGCGCCAGCAGCCAAGACTCCTTCTCTAGCGGACCGTACAATGAGCAGTTCTTC.

In its sample, this clonotype was seen many times. The chain couples TRBV10-3 to TRBJ2-5, with 12 bases identical to TRBD2. This CDR3 has 15 amino acids. Unmatched junction bases numbered 6, after V lost 5 bases and J lost 5 bases. CDR1 is ENHRY, CDR2 SYGVKD, per germline. The CDR3 reads CAISPTSGRRETQYF. Here the CDR3 DNA reads TGTGCCATCAGTCCGACTAGCGGGAGAAGGGAGACCCAGTACTTC.

This clonotype was counted only a few times. The genes are TRBV10-3 and TRBJ2-5; possibly TRBD1 or TRBD2 for D (6 bases each). Trimming pared 4 bases from V and 1 base from J, leaving 19 bases between. The CDR3 length is 17 residues. Germline V gives CDR1 ENHRY, CDR2 SYGVKD. The CDR3 sequence is CAISGYDSEGGQETQYF. The CDR3 coding sequence is TGTGCCATCAGTGGTTATGACTCGGAGGGGGGCCAAGAGACCCAGTACTTC.

This clonotype showed up many times. V usage is TRBV5-1 and J usage is TRBJ1-6, with a possible D match to TRBD1 (5 bases). Germline assignment: CDR1 SGHRS and CDR2 YFSETQ. The CDR3 covers 16 residues. Trimming took off 0 bases at V and 6 bases at J, with 13 bases between the two ends. CDR3 bases: TGCGCCAGCAGCTTGGAAGTGACAGCAATTAATTCACCCCTCCACTTT. As protein: CASSLEVTAINSPLHF.

This clonotype was detected only a few times. The rearrangement links TRBV7-2 to TRBJ2-5; D is unclear. V was pared by 5 bases and J by 1 base, with 11 bases between. This CDR3 is built from 14 residues. Germline V CDR1 and CDR2: SGHTA, FQGNSA. CDR3 sequence: CASSTTAFQETQYF. CDR3 nucleotides: TGTGCCAGCAGCACAACGGCGTTCCAAGAGACCCAGTACTTC.

The chain couples TRBV6-1 to TRBJ2-3; possibly TRBD2 for D (5 bases). Trimming stripped 2 bases from V and 6 bases from J, with 6 bases between. Germline CDR1 and CDR2: MNHNS and SASEGT. This CDR3 contains 12 residues. CDR3 sequence reads: CASSERGDTQYF. The CDR3 nucleotides read TGTGCCAGCAGTGAACGAGGGGATACGCAGTATTTT.

The rearrangement uses TRBV6-2 or TRBV6-3 and TRBJ2-4; D gene ambiguous. The ends were cut back, 0 bases at V and 6 bases at J, with 9 bases in the middle. This CDR3 has 14 residues. The germline V gene encodes CDR1 MNHEY and CDR2 SVGEGT. The CDR3 region is CASSYSTHPNIQYF. Here the CDR3 DNA reads TGTGCCAGCAGTTACTCGACTCACCCAAACATTCAGTACTTC.

V and J are TRBV4-1 and TRBJ2-5, with D possibly matching TRBD1 (6 bases). Deletions cut 4 bases from V and 1 base from J, with 13 bases between. CDR1 is MGHRA and CDR2 is YSYEKL in the germline V gene. This CDR3 spans 15 amino acids. The CDR3 region has the DNA TGCGCCAGCAGCCCGACCGGGACAATCCAAGAGACCCAGTACTTC. This translates into CASSPTGTIQETQYF.

This rearrangement joins TRBV12-3 or TRBV12-4 to TRBJ1-4; possible D gene TRBD1, 5 bases. V was pared by 6 bases and J by 8 bases, with 13 bases between. CDR3 length: 13 residues. The CDR3 DNA is TGTGCCAGCAGCACTCAGGGAAAAGAAAAACTGTTTTTT. Amino acids: CASSTQGKEKLFF.

Only a few counts were recorded for this clonotype. This chain joins TRBV24-1 and TRBJ2-3, with D uncertain. The V end was cut by 0 bases, the J end by 2 bases, with 11 bases between. The germline CDR1 and CDR2 sequences are KGHDR and SFDVKD. The CDR3 extends over 16 amino acids. The CDR3 nucleotides are TGTGCCACCAGTGATTTGCAAGACTCGGTCACAGATACGCAGTATTTT. Amino acid sequence: CATSDLQDSVTDTQYF.

The genes are TRBV5-1 and TRBJ2-5; the D gene could be TRBD1 or TRBD2 (5 bases each). This CDR3 contains 13 residues. Looked up from germline, CDR1 is SGHRS and CDR2 is YFSETQ. Trimming pared 4 bases from V and 5 bases from J, leaving 12 bases between. CDR3 sequence: CASSPPGAETQYF. The CDR3 nucleotides are TGCGCCAGCAGCCCTCCCGGGGCGGAGACCCAGTACTTC. Complete variable domain (other parts from reference TRBV5-1 and TRBJ2-5): KAGVTQTPRYLIKTRGQQVTLSCSPISGHRSVSWYQQTPGQGLQFLFEYFSETQRNKGNFPGRFSGRQFSNSRSEMNVSTLELGDSALYLCASSPPGAETQYFGPGTRLLVL.

This clonotype has just a few counts. The chain couples TRBV20-1 to TRBJ2-3, with D possibly matching TRBD2 (5 bases). This CDR3 region has 13 residues. The V end was cut by 3 bases, the J end by 7 bases, with 14 bases between. Germline-derived CDR1 and CDR2 are DFQATT and SNEGSKA (reference sequence). The CDR3 spells CSARRAARHTQYF. The CDR3 DNA sequence: TGCAGTGCTAGGAGGGCCGCAAGGCATACGCAGTATTTT.

This clonotype was counted ten times or more. This CDR3 is CASSPLTGALGYGYTF. In DNA form, the CDR3 reads TGTGCCAGCAGCCCCCTAACAGGGGCTCTGGGCTATGGCTACACCTTC. The chain recombines TRBV7-9 with TRBJ1-2; TRBD1 agrees at 7 bases. Per germline, CDR1 SEHNR and CDR2 FQNEAQ (reference sequence). J lost 4 bases, V lost 5 bases, and 13 bases had no gene match. The length of the CDR3 is 16 residues.

This clonotype was seen more than once but under ten times. This CDR3 reads CASSWSSGETQYF. The CDR3 coding sequence is TGTGCCAGCAGTTGGAGCAGTGGGGAGACCCAGTACTTC. The chain has TRBV12-3 or TRBV12-4 and TRBJ2-5, with D hard to call. This CDR3 comprises 13 residues. The V end lost 4 bases, the J end lost 5 bases, and 11 bases lay between the germline ends.

The gene calls are TRBV28 and TRBJ2-1; TRBD2 matches 7 bases. The CDR3 has 16 amino acids. Trimming at V came to 3 bases and at J to 3 bases, leaving 8 bases not matched to a gene. Germline loops: CDR1 MDHEN, CDR2 SYDVKM. The CDR3 here is CASSFAGGGGYNEQFF. The CDR3 DNA is TGTGCCAGCAGTTTTGCTGGCGGGGGAGGCTACAATGAGCAGTTCTTC.

This clonotype has more than one count but fewer than ten. This chain joins TRBV6-1 and TRBJ1-1; 8 bases map to TRBD1. In germline, CDR1 is MNHNS, CDR2 SASEGT. The CDR3 length is 13 residues. Trimming removed 6 bases from V and 6 bases from J; junction bases left unmatched: 6. The CDR3 DNA reads as TGTGCCAGCAGATGGACAGGGTTGTCTGAAGCTTTCTTT. As protein: CASRWTGLSEAFF.